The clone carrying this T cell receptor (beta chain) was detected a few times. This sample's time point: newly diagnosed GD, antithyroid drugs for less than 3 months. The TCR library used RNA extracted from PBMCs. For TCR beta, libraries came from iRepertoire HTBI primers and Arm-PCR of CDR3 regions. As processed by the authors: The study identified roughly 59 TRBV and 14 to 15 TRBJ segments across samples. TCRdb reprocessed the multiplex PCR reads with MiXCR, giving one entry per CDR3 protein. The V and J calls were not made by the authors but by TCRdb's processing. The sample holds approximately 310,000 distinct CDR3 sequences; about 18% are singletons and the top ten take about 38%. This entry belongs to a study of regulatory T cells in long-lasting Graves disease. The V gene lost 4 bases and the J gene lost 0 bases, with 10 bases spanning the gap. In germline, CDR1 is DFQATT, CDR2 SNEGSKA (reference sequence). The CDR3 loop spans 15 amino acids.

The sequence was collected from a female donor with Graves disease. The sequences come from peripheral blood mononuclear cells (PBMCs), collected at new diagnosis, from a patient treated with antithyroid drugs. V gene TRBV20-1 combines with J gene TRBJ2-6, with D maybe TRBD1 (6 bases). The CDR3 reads CSATTGRSGANVLTF. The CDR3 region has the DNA TGCAGTGCTACAACAGGGCGCTCTGGGGCCAACGTCCTGACTTTC.